A selection of T cell receptor beta chains follows, all from one sample in a study of blood T cell repertoires in COVID-19. Sequencing was performed with immunoSEQ multiplex PCR; in TCRdb, only in-frame clones are kept and a portion is missing. The table records about 210,000 clones, around 89% of them present only once. The sequenced material came from peripheral blood. The receptor set was obtained from a man aged 65 to 79 with acute or convalescent COVID-19. Both conserved end residues are part of each CDR3. Each record gives: V gene, clone size, D gene, J gene, CDR3 DNA, CDR3 protein. A D gene is named only where the DNA matches it firmly. Size is stated for part of the rows, as once, few or many counts, or as a class when the clone is expanded.

v_call: TRBV18
clone_size: .
d_call: .
j_call: TRBJ2-5
cdr3_nt: TGTGCCAGCTCACCATTCAGGGTCCCTCAAGAGACCCAGTACTTC
cdr3_aa: CASSPFRVPQETQYF

v_call: TRBV10-3
clone_size: .
d_call: TRBD1
j_call: TRBJ2-3
cdr3_nt: TGTGCCATCAGCCTAACCTGGACAGGGGGTATCACAGATACGCAGTATTTT
cdr3_aa: CAISLTWTGGITDTQYF

v_call: TRBV7-6
clone_size: .
d_call: .
j_call: TRBJ2-7
cdr3_nt: TGTGCCAGCAGCCCTAGCTTCTCGCTTACCTCCTACGAGCAGTACTTC
cdr3_aa: CASSPSFSLTSYEQYF

v_call: TRBV27
clone_size: .
d_call: .
j_call: TRBJ1-2
cdr3_nt: TGTGCCAGCTCCAAGGCGGGTAGTTACGGCTACACCTTC
cdr3_aa: CASSKAGSYGYTF

v_call: TRBV5-1
clone_size: .
d_call: TRBD1
j_call: TRBJ1-1
cdr3_nt: TGCGCCAGCAGCGACACAGGGGGAGACACTGAAGCTTTCTTT
cdr3_aa: CASSDTGGDTEAFF

v_call: TRBV9
clone_size: .
d_call: TRBD2
j_call: TRBJ2-1
cdr3_nt: TGTGCCAGCAGCCCCGGGACTAGCGGAGGGCAGTTCTTC
cdr3_aa: CASSPGTSGGQFF

v_call: TRBV10-3
clone_size: .
d_call: .
j_call: TRBJ2-1
cdr3_nt: TGTGCCATCTTGGGTAGCTCGGACAATGAGCAGTTCTTC
cdr3_aa: CAILGSSDNEQFF

v_call: TRBV19
clone_size: .
d_call: TRBD1
j_call: TRBJ2-7
cdr3_nt: TGTGCCAGTAGTATCCGGGCAGGGGGACACGAGCAGTACTTC
cdr3_aa: CASSIRAGGHEQYF

v_call: TRBV5-6
clone_size: .
d_call: TRBD2
j_call: TRBJ2-7
cdr3_nt: TGTGCCAGCAGCAATTGGGGACTAGCGGGAGTAAAAGAGCAGTACTTC
cdr3_aa: CASSNWGLAGVKEQYF

v_call: TRBV19
clone_size: .
d_call: TRBD1
j_call: TRBJ1-4
cdr3_nt: TGTGCCAGTACCGACAGGGCAACTAATGAAAAACTGTTTTTT
cdr3_aa: CASTDRATNEKLFF

v_call: TRBV3-1/TRBV3-2
clone_size: .
d_call: TRBD2
j_call: TRBJ2-7
cdr3_nt: TGTGCCAGCAGCCTACTAGCGGAAACCTACGAGCAGTACTTC
cdr3_aa: CASSLLAETYEQYF

v_call: TRBV30
clone_size: .
d_call: TRBD1
j_call: TRBJ1-4
cdr3_nt: TGTGCCTGGAGTGTAGGGTCAGGGGGCGAACGGAGTGAAAAACTGTTTTTT
cdr3_aa: CAWSVGSGGERSEKLFF

v_call: TRBV5-1
clone_size: once
d_call: .
j_call: TRBJ2-2
cdr3_nt: TGCGCCAGCAGCTTGGGTCCCTCCGGCACCGGGGAGCTGTTTTTT
cdr3_aa: CASSLGPSGTGELFF

v_call: TRBV6-4
clone_size: .
d_call: TRBD1
j_call: TRBJ2-1
cdr3_nt: TGTGCCAGCAGTCTGTCAGGGGGAGAGGATGTGCAGTTCTTC
cdr3_aa: CASSLSGGEDVQFF

v_call: TRBV7-9
clone_size: .
d_call: TRBD1
j_call: TRBJ2-5
cdr3_nt: TGTGCCAGCAGGACAGGGGGAGAGACCCAGTACTTC
cdr3_aa: CASRTGGETQYF

v_call: TRBV28
clone_size: once
d_call: .
j_call: TRBJ2-7
cdr3_nt: TGTGCCAGCACGAATGGGGGCTGGAACGAGCAGTACTTC
cdr3_aa: CASTNGGWNEQYF

v_call: TRBV6-5
clone_size: .
d_call: .
j_call: TRBJ1-6
cdr3_nt: TGTGCCAGCAGTTCGGACAGCTATAATTCACCCCTCCACTTT
cdr3_aa: CASSSDSYNSPLHF

v_call: TRBV21-1
clone_size: .
d_call: .
j_call: TRBJ2-7
cdr3_nt: TGTGCCAGCAATCCGGACAGAACCCCAAGACAGGGGTACGAGCAGTACTTC
cdr3_aa: CASNPDRTPRQGYEQYF

v_call: TRBV5-5
clone_size: .
d_call: .
j_call: TRBJ2-7
cdr3_nt: TGTGCCAGCAGCTTGGACAGGTGGGGCTACGAGCAGTACTTC
cdr3_aa: CASSLDRWGYEQYF

v_call: TRBV5-6
clone_size: .
d_call: TRBD2
j_call: TRBJ2-5
cdr3_nt: TGTGCCAGCAGCTCTCCGGGGCGAGCGGGAGAGTCAGAGACCCAGTACTTC
cdr3_aa: CASSSPGRAGESETQYF

v_call: TRBV7-9
clone_size: .
d_call: TRBD2
j_call: TRBJ2-1
cdr3_nt: TGTGCCAGCAGCTTAGAAAGAATGCTAGCGGGACTTGAGCAGTTCTTC
cdr3_aa: CASSLERMLAGLEQFF

v_call: TRBV11-2
clone_size: .
d_call: .
j_call: TRBJ2-5
cdr3_nt: TGTGCCAGCAGCTTAGATGGGGGGAGCGGAGAGACCCAGTACTTC
cdr3_aa: CASSLDGGSGETQYF

v_call: TRBV28
clone_size: .
d_call: .
j_call: TRBJ2-3
cdr3_nt: TGTGCCAGCAGTCCACCACCAGTAGATACGCAGTATTTT
cdr3_aa: CASSPPPVDTQYF

v_call: TRBV5-1
clone_size: .
d_call: .
j_call: TRBJ2-7
cdr3_nt: TGCGCCAGCAGCTTGGCCTGGACAGACCTTCCCTACGAGCAGTACTTC
cdr3_aa: CASSLAWTDLPYEQYF

v_call: TRBV23-1
clone_size: .
d_call: TRBD1
j_call: TRBJ1-1
cdr3_nt: TGCGCCAGCGGAGATCGGACAGGGGAAGCTTTCTTT
cdr3_aa: CASGDRTGEAFF

v_call: TRBV6-6
clone_size: .
d_call: TRBD1
j_call: TRBJ2-7
cdr3_nt: TGTGCCAGCAGTTCCCGGACAGGAATCTACGAGCAGTACTTC
cdr3_aa: CASSSRTGIYEQYF

v_call: TRBV7-8
clone_size: .
d_call: .
j_call: TRBJ1-1
cdr3_nt: TGTGCCAGCAGCTTAGTCGGGAGGGCGAACACTGAAGCTTTCTTT
cdr3_aa: CASSLVGRANTEAFF

v_call: TRBV27
clone_size: .
d_call: TRBD2
j_call: TRBJ2-2
cdr3_nt: TGTGCCAGCAGTTTAGCGGGAGTTAGCACCGGGGAGCTGTTTTTT
cdr3_aa: CASSLAGVSTGELFF

v_call: TRBV6-2/TRBV6-3
clone_size: .
d_call: TRBD2
j_call: TRBJ2-1
cdr3_nt: TGTGCCAGCAGTCTTAGCGGGGCATCCTACAATGAGCAGTTCTTC
cdr3_aa: CASSLSGASYNEQFF

v_call: TRBV3-1/TRBV3-2
clone_size: .
d_call: .
j_call: TRBJ2-7
cdr3_nt: TGTGCCAGCAGCTCCACAGGTGGCGAGCAGTACTTC
cdr3_aa: CASSSTGGEQYF

v_call: TRBV5-4
clone_size: .
d_call: .
j_call: TRBJ2-3
cdr3_nt: TGTGCCAGCAGCTTACCCCACGGCGGGGCGGCAGATACGCAGTATTTT
cdr3_aa: CASSLPHGGAADTQYF

v_call: TRBV18
clone_size: once
d_call: .
j_call: TRBJ2-7
cdr3_nt: TGTGCCAGCTCACCGGCGGGACCGGTCCCCTCCGAGCAGTACTTC
cdr3_aa: CASSPAGPVPSEQYF

v_call: TRBV5-4
clone_size: .
d_call: TRBD1
j_call: TRBJ1-2
cdr3_nt: TGTGCCAGCAGCCCGTTGGACAGGGACGGCTACACCTTC
cdr3_aa: CASSPLDRDGYTF

v_call: TRBV3-1/TRBV3-2
clone_size: .
d_call: TRBD2
j_call: TRBJ2-5
cdr3_nt: TGTGCCAGCAGCGATAGCGGGACTCACCAAGAGACCCAGTACTTC
cdr3_aa: CASSDSGTHQETQYF

v_call: TRBV7-9
clone_size: .
d_call: TRBD1
j_call: TRBJ2-7
cdr3_nt: TGTGCCAGCAGCTCATGGACAGGGACGACAGTACCTCACGAGCAGTACTTC
cdr3_aa: CASSSWTGTTVPHEQYF

v_call: TRBV5-1
clone_size: .
d_call: .
j_call: TRBJ2-7
cdr3_nt: TGCGCCAGCAGCTTGGCACAACCCTCCTACGAGCAGTACTTC
cdr3_aa: CASSLAQPSYEQYF

v_call: TRBV3-1/TRBV3-2
clone_size: .
d_call: .
j_call: TRBJ1-1
cdr3_nt: TGTGCCAGCAGCCATCGTCAGGGCGGGGTGAACACTGAAGCTTTCTTT
cdr3_aa: CASSHRQGGVNTEAFF

v_call: TRBV7-2
clone_size: .
d_call: .
j_call: TRBJ2-1
cdr3_nt: TGTGCCAGCAGCTTAGACAGGCTCCAATACAATGAGCAGTTCTTC
cdr3_aa: CASSLDRLQYNEQFF

v_call: TRBV10-3
clone_size: once
d_call: TRBD1
j_call: TRBJ2-2
cdr3_nt: TGTGCCATCACCCGGGGACAGGGGGCAGACACCGGGGAGCTGTTTTTT
cdr3_aa: CAITRGQGADTGELFF

v_call: TRBV19
clone_size: .
d_call: TRBD2
j_call: TRBJ2-1
cdr3_nt: TGTGCCAGTAGCCCCGGGACTAGCGGGTCCGTTGGTGAGCAGTTCTTC
cdr3_aa: CASSPGTSGSVGEQFF

v_call: TRBV7-8
clone_size: .
d_call: TRBD1
j_call: TRBJ1-2
cdr3_nt: TGTGCCAGCAGCCCCAGACAGGGTCTGGGAAACACCTTC
cdr3_aa: CASSPRQGLGNTF

v_call: TRBV5-1
clone_size: .
d_call: TRBD1
j_call: TRBJ1-1
cdr3_nt: TGCGCCAGCAGCTTGGCCTGGACAGGGGCGAACACTGAAGCTTTCTTT
cdr3_aa: CASSLAWTGANTEAFF

v_call: TRBV27
clone_size: .
d_call: TRBD2
j_call: TRBJ2-1
cdr3_nt: TGTGCCAGCAGAACCTTAGCGGGACTCGGTTACAATGAGCAGTTCTTC
cdr3_aa: CASRTLAGLGYNEQFF

v_call: TRBV27
clone_size: .
d_call: .
j_call: TRBJ2-7
cdr3_nt: TGTGCCAGCAGTTTAAGAACGGGGTACGAGCAGTACTTC
cdr3_aa: CASSLRTGYEQYF

v_call: TRBV10-1
clone_size: .
d_call: TRBD1
j_call: TRBJ1-1
cdr3_nt: TGCGCCAGCAGCTGGACAGGGGAGATGAAGTACACTGAAGCTTTCTTT
cdr3_aa: CASSWTGEMKYTEAFF

v_call: TRBV6-1
clone_size: .
d_call: .
j_call: TRBJ2-2
cdr3_nt: TGTGCCAGCAGTGAACGCAGGGCCCCGCGGACCGGGGAGCTGTTTTTT
cdr3_aa: CASSERRAPRTGELFF

v_call: TRBV5-1
clone_size: .
d_call: .
j_call: TRBJ2-1
cdr3_nt: TGCGCCAGCAGCTTAGACAGCTCCTACAATGAGCAGTTCTTC
cdr3_aa: CASSLDSSYNEQFF

v_call: TRBV6-6
clone_size: .
d_call: TRBD1
j_call: TRBJ2-7
cdr3_nt: TGTGCCAGCATGAAGGCAGGGACAGGGCCTTCCTACGAGCAGTACTTC
cdr3_aa: CASMKAGTGPSYEQYF

v_call: TRBV29-1
clone_size: few
d_call: .
j_call: TRBJ2-2
cdr3_nt: TGCAGCGTTTGGAGCGGGCCGAACACCGGGGAGCTGTTTTTT
cdr3_aa: CSVWSGPNTGELFF

v_call: TRBV11-2
clone_size: .
d_call: .
j_call: TRBJ2-3
cdr3_nt: TGTGCCAGCAGCTATGGGGAGGATACGCAGTATTTT
cdr3_aa: CASSYGEDTQYF